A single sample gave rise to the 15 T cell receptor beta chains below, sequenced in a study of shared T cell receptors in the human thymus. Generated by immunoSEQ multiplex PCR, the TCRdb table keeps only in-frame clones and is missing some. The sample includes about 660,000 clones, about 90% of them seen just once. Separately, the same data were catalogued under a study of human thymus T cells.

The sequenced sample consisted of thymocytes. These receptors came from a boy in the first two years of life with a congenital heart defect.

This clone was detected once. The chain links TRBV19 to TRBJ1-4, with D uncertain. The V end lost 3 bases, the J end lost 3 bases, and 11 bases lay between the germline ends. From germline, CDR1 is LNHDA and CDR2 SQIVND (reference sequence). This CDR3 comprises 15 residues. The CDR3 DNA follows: TGTGCCAGTAGTATGGATAAGGGAGCTAATGAAAAACTGTTTTTT. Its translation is CASSMDKGANEKLFF.

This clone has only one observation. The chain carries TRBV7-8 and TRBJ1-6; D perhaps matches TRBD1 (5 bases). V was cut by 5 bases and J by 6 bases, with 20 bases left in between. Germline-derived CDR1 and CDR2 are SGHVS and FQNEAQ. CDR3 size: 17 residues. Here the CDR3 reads CASSISRTPKGNSPLHF. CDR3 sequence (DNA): TGTGCCAGCAGCATAAGCCGGACACCAAAGGGTAATTCACCCCTCCACTTT.

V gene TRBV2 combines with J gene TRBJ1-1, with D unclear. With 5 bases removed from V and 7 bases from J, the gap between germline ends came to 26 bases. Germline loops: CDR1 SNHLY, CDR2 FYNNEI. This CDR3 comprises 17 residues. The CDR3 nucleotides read TGTGCCAGCAGTCCTAAGTGGCTCGCGGATTCGCCGGTTGAAGCTTTCTTT. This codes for CASSPKWLADSPVEAFF.

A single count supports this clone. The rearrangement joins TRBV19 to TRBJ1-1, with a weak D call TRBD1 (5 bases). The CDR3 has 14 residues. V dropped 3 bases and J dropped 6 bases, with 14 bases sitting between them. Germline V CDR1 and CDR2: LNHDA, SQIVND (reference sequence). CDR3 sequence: CASSIEGRISEAFF. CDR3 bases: TGTGCCAGTAGTATCGAGGGGAGGATCTCTGAAGCTTTCTTT.

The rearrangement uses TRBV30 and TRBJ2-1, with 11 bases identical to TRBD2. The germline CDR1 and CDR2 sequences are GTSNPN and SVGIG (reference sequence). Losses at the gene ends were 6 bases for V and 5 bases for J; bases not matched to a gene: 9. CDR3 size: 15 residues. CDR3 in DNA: TGTGCCTGCCCTTTAGCGGGAGGGGAGCACAATGAGCAGTTCTTC. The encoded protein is CACPLAGGEHNEQFF. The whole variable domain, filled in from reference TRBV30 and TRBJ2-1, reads SQTIHQWPATLVQPVGSPLSLECTVEGTSNPNLYWYRQAAGRGLQLLFYSVGIGQISSEVPQNLSASRPQDRQFILSSKKLLLSDSGFYLCACPLAGGEHNEQFFGPGTRLTVL.

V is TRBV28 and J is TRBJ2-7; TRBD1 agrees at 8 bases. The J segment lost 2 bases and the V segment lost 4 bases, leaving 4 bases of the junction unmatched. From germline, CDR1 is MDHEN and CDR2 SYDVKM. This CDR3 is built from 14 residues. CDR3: CASSSATGAYEQYF. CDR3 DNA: TGTGCCAGCAGTTCGGCGACAGGGGCCTACGAGCAGTACTTC.

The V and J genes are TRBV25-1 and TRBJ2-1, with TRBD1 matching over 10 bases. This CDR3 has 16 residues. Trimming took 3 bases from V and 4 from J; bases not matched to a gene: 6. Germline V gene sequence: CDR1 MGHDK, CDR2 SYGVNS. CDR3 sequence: CASSDTTGGDYNEQFF. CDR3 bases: TGTGCCAGCAGTGACACGACAGGGGGCGATTACAATGAGCAGTTCTTC.

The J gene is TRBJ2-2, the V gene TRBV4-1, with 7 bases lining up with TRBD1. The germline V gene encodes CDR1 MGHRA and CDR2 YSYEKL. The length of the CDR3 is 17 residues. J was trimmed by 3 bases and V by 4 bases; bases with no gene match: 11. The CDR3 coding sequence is TGCGCCAGCAGCCGAGAGGACAGGCATGCGGACACCGGGGAGCTGTTTTTT. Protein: CASSREDRHADTGELFF.

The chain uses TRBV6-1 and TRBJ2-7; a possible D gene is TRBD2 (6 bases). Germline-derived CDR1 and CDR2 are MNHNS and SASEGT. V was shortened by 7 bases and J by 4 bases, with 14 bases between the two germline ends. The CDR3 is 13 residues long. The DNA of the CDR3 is TGTGCCAGCACCGGGACTTCAAGATACGAGCAGTACTTC. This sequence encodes CASTGTSRYEQYF.

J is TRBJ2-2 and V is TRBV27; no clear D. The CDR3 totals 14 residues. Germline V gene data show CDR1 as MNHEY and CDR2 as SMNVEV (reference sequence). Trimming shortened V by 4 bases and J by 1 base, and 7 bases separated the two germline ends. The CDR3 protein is CASSSWQNTGELFF. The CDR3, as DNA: TGTGCCAGCAGTTCGTGGCAGAACACCGGGGAGCTGTTTTTT.

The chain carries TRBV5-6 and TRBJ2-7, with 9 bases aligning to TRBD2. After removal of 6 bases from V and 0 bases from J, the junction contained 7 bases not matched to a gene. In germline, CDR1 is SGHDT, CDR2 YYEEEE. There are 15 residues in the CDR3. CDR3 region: CASNVAGDNSYEQYF. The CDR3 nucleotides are TGTGCCAGCAACGTAGCGGGGGATAACTCCTACGAGCAGTACTTC.

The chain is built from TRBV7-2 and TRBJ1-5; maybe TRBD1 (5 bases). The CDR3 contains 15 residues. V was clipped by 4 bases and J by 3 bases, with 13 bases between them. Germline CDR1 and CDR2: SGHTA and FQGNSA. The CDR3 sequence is CASSSRRQNNQPQHF. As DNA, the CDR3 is TGTGCCAGCAGCTCCAGAAGACAGAACAATCAGCCCCAGCATTTT.

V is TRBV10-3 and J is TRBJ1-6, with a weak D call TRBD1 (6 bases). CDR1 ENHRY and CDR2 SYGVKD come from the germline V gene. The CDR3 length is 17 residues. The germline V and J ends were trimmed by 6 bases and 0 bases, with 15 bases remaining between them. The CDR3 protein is CAISLRDTSSYNSPLHF. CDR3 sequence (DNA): TGTGCCATCAGCCTCCGGGACACCAGCTCCTATAATTCACCCCTCCACTTT.

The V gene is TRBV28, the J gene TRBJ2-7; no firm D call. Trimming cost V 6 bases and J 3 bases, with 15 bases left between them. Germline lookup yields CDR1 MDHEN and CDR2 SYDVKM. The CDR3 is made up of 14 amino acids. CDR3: CASSHEKRGYEQYF. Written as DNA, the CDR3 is TGTGCCAGCAGCCATGAAAAGCGAGGCTACGAGCAGTACTTC.

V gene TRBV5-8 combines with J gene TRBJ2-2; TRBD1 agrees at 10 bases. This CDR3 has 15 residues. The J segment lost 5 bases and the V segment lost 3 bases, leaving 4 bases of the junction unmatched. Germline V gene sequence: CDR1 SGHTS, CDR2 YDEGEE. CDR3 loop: CASSSGTGVTGELFF. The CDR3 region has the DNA TGTGCCAGCAGCTCCGGGACAGGGGTGACCGGGGAGCTGTTTTTT.